A single sample is the source of the 10 T cell receptor beta chains below, sequenced in a study of T-cell memory formation after mild COVID-19. TCRdb re-called the 5' RACE reads through MiXCR, storing one row per CDR3 protein. The table records 30,000 or so distinct CDR3 sequences, roughly 21% of them present only once. Sequenced: PBMCs or a T cell subset sorted from them (not recorded which). Receptors were obtained from an adult who had mild COVID-19 (a few samples of this study predate the infection). Cell type and time point are not known.

This clonotype was observed at least ten times. The chain links TRBV29-1 to TRBJ2-1; D is ambiguous. The CDR3 length is 16 residues. The ends were cut back, 6 bases at V and 5 bases at J, with 23 bases in the middle. The V gene's germline CDR1 is SQVTM and CDR2 ANQGSEA. This CDR3 reads CSVLPASRADNNEQFF. The DNA for the CDR3 is TGCAGCGTCCTTCCAGCCTCCAGAGCCGATAACAATGAGCAGTTCTTC.

The chain employs TRBV19 and TRBJ2-4; the D is unclear. Germline V CDR1 and CDR2: LNHDA, SQIVND (reference sequence). The CDR3 sequence is 14 residues long. The germline V and J ends were trimmed by 5 bases and 0 bases, with 8 bases remaining between them. CDR3 in DNA: TGTGCCAGTAGTCCCCGACTAGCCAAAAACATTCAGTACTTC. Its protein is CASSPRLAKNIQYF.

The V call is TRBV12-3 or TRBV12-4, the J call TRBJ2-2; no firm D call. Trimming cost V 5 bases and J 4 bases, with 5 bases left between them. This CDR3 has 12 residues. For the CDR3, the DNA is TGTGCCAGCAGTCGATCCACCGGGGAGCTGTTTTTT. Translated: CASSRSTGELFF.

This rearrangement joins TRBV7-9 to TRBJ2-7; D call uncertain. Germline V gene sequence: CDR1 SEHNR, CDR2 FQNEAQ (reference sequence). V was clipped by 2 bases and J by 7 bases, with 12 bases between them. This CDR3 is built from 13 residues. The CDR3 spells CASSLSADYEQYF. The CDR3 bases are TGTGCCAGCAGCTTATCGGCGGATTATGAGCAGTACTTC.

The chain employs TRBV6-1 and TRBJ2-7; 9 bases fit TRBD1. The CDR3 runs to 15 residues. Trimming cost V 1 base and J 1 base; bases outside gene matches: 2. Looked up from germline, CDR1 is MNHNS and CDR2 is SASEGT. CDR3 bases: TGTGCCAGCAGTGAAGAGGGACAGGGTTCCTACGAGCAGTACTTC. Its protein is CASSEEGQGSYEQYF.

This clonotype has a count of ten or more. The chain is built from TRBV7-9 and TRBJ2-2; the D is unclear. Per germline, CDR1 SEHNR and CDR2 FQNEAQ (reference sequence). This CDR3 is built from 14 residues. Between the trimmed V and J ends, which lost 6 bases and 4 bases, there was a span of 12 bases. The CDR3 is CASSQTHTTGELFF. The CDR3 DNA sequence: TGTGCCAGCAGTCAAACCCACACCACCGGGGAGCTGTTTTTT.

This clonotype was seen repeatedly, ten times or more. The J gene is TRBJ1-2, the V gene TRBV5-1, with D tentatively TRBD1 (6 bases). Trimming took off 4 bases at V and 3 bases at J, with 19 bases between the two ends. Germline V gives CDR1 SGHRS, CDR2 YFSETQ. This CDR3 is 16 amino acids long. As DNA, the CDR3 is TGCGCCAGCAGCACTAGAGCGGGGGCGCGAGACTATGGCTACACCTTC. This sequence encodes CASSTRAGARDYGYTF.

This clonotype showed up many times. The V call is TRBV7-2, the J call TRBJ2-1; 14 bases agree with TRBD2. Germline V gene sequence: CDR1 SGHTA, CDR2 FQGNSA. The CDR3 is made up of 16 amino acids. The V gene end was trimmed by 1 base and the J gene end by 10 bases; junction bases not matched to a gene: 6. The CDR3 loop reads CASSLGGLAGAEEQFF. CDR3 sequence (DNA): TGTGCCAGCAGCTTAGGGGGACTAGCGGGAGCGGAAGAGCAGTTCTTC.

V usage is TRBV7-8 and J usage is TRBJ1-1; D remains unclear. V lost 4 bases and J lost 10, with 13 bases in between. CDR1 is SGHVS and CDR2 is FQNEAQ in the germline V gene. This CDR3 comprises 12 residues. CDR3 region: CASSSSISRAFF. The DNA for the CDR3 is TGTGCCAGCAGCTCATCCATTAGCCGAGCTTTCTTT.

At least ten counts were recorded for this clonotype. This chain joins TRBV30 and TRBJ2-7, with unresolved D. CDR1 and CDR2 from the germline V gene are GTSNPN and SVGIG (reference sequence). The germline V and J ends were trimmed by 2 bases and 0 bases, with 23 bases remaining between them. The CDR3 sequence is 18 residues long. CDR3 sequence: CAWSSRRQGMKSSYEQYF. CDR3 bases: TGTGCCTGGAGTTCACGCCGTCAAGGGATGAAAAGCTCCTACGAGCAGTACTTC.